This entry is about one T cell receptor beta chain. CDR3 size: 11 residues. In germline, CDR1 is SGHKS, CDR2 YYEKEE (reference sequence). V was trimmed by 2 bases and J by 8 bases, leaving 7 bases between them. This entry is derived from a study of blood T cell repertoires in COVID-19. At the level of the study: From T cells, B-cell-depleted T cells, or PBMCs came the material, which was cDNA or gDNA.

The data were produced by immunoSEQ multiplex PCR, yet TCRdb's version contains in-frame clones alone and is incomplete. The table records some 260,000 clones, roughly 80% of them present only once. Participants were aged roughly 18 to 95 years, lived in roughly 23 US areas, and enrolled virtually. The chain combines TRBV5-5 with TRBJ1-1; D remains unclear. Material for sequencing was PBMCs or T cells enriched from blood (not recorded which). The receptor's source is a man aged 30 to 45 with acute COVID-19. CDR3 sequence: CASSFSTEAFF. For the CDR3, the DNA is TGTGCCAGCAGCTTCAGTACCGAAGCTTTCTTT.